This passage covers 22 T cell receptor beta chains from one sample sequenced in a study of graft-versus-host responses after intestinal transplantation. Profiling relied on immunoSEQ multiplex PCR, and the TCRdb table lists in-frame clones only, not all of them. The sample lists tens of thousands of clones, around nine tenths occurring once. Tissue from the graft was processed to free its intraepithelial and lamina propria lymphocytes. The sequenced sample was ileum tissue, obtained more than 350 days after transplant. These receptors all stem from a human patient who received an intestinal transplant, so some T cells may come from the graft donor.

The chain joins TRBV2 to TRBJ2-2; D gene uncertain. Germline V lookup: CDR1 SNHLY, CDR2 FYNNEI. The CDR3 runs to 14 residues. Trimming took 7 bases from V and 0 from J, leaving 9 bases between them. CDR3 region: CASKPETNTGELFF. CDR3 nucleotides: TGTGCCAGCAAGCCGGAGACGAACACCGGGGAGCTGTTTTTT.

For the CDR3, the DNA is TGTGCCAGCAGTTTCACCGGGACTAGCGGGAGGAATGAGCAGTTCTTC. This sequence encodes CASSFTGTSGRNEQFF. V is TRBV28 and J is TRBJ2-1; 15 bases are shared with TRBD2. CDR3 length: 16 residues. CDR1 and CDR2 (germline): MDHEN, SYDVKM. With V trimmed by 3 bases and J by 7 bases, 4 bases remained unmatched.

A single count supports this clone. V usage is TRBV7-9 and J usage is TRBJ2-5; D is ambiguous. The assigned J gene may be wrong: the sequence end matches TRBJ2-7 better. The germline V gene encodes CDR1 SEHNR and CDR2 FQNEAQ (reference sequence). This CDR3 is built from 11 residues. The CDR3 coding sequence is TGTGCCAGCAGCCCAATCTACGAGCAGTACTTC. Translating it yields CASSPIYEQYF.

The chain couples TRBV29-1 to TRBJ1-2, with 8 positions matching TRBD1. Trimming took 6 bases from V and 7 from J; bases not matched to a gene: 4. Germline-derived CDR1 and CDR2 are SQVTM and ANQGSEA. CDR3 size: 11 residues. CDR3 bases: TGCAGCGTGACAGGGGCAGGTGGCTACACCTTC. It yields the protein CSVTGAGGYTF.

This rearrangement joins TRBV6-5 to TRBJ1-2; 9 positions match TRBD1. Germline V lookup: CDR1 MNHEY, CDR2 SVGAGI. V shed 5 bases, J shed 7 bases, and the junction held 8 bases outside the gene matches. This CDR3 contains 14 residues. The CDR3 coding sequence is TGTGCCAGCAGTATTAGGGGACAGGGTGTTGGCTACACCTTC. This gives the protein CASSIRGQGVGYTF.

This chain connects TRBV6-1 to TRBJ1-2; D is ambiguous. The CDR3 has 11 residues. Germline CDR1 and CDR2: MNHNS and SASEGT. V shed 6 bases and J shed 4 bases, with 6 bases lying between them. CDR3 protein: CASSEGYGYTF. The CDR3 coding sequence is TGTGCCAGCAGCGAGGGCTATGGCTACACCTTC.

V gene TRBV6-5 combines with J gene TRBJ1-1, with D possibly TRBD1 on 5 matching bases. Germline V lookup: CDR1 MNHEY, CDR2 SVGAGI. The V and J ends lost 2 bases and 7 bases respectively, with 11 bases between them. The CDR3 is made up of 13 amino acids. CDR3 nucleotides: TGTGCCAGCAGTTACGAGAGAAGGGGTGAAGCTTTCTTT. Its translation is CASSYERRGEAFF.

In this sample, this clone turned up once. The rearrangement joins TRBV6-1 to TRBJ2-5, with 8 positions matching TRBD2. The germline V gene has CDR1 MNHNS and CDR2 SASEGT. The CDR3 is 13 residues long. With 4 bases clipped from V and 5 bases from J, the junction kept 3 bases outside the gene matches. As DNA, the CDR3 is TGTGCCAGCAGTGTTCGGGAGGGGGAGACCCAGTACTTC. This codes for CASSVREGETQYF.

The CDR3 region has the DNA TGTGCCAGCAGCCCCTTTAATGAAAAACTGTTTTTT. As protein: CASSPFNEKLFF. The rearrangement joins TRBV7-9 to TRBJ1-4; the D is unclear. Trimming stripped 5 bases from V and 4 bases from J, with 5 bases between. The germline CDR1 and CDR2 sequences are SEHNR and FQNEAQ (reference sequence). CDR3 length: 12 amino acids.

The chain is built from TRBV6-5 and TRBJ2-7, with D hard to call. The CDR3 sequence is 14 residues long. CDR1 is MNHEY, CDR2 SVGAGI, per germline. Trimming cost V 8 bases and J 0 bases, with 14 bases left between them. The CDR3 region has the DNA TGTGCCAGCGGGGTGTCAGAATTCTCCTACGAGCAGTACTTC. It is translated as CASGVSEFSYEQYF.

This chain joins TRBV9 and TRBJ2-3, with D hard to call. Germline CDR1 and CDR2: SGDLS and YYNGEE. This CDR3 has 13 residues. V lost 0 bases to trimming and J lost 0 bases, with 2 bases between them. Here the CDR3 DNA reads TGTGCCAGCAGCGTAGACAGCACAGATACGCAGTATTTT. Protein product: CASSVDSTDTQYF. Full variable domain (rest looked up from reference TRBV9 and TRBJ2-3): DSGVTQTPKHLITATGQRVTLRCSPRSGDLSVYWYQQSLDQGLQFLIQYYNGEERAKGNILERFSAQQFPDLHSELNLSSLELGDSALYFCASSVDSTDTQYFGPGTRLTVL.

The rearrangement uses TRBV2 and TRBJ1-2, with D perhaps matching TRBD1 (5 bases). The V gene's germline CDR1 is SNHLY and CDR2 FYNNEI. The V end lost 8 bases, the J end lost 0 bases, and 19 bases lay between the germline ends. The CDR3 has 16 amino acids. The CDR3, as DNA: TGTGCCAGCGGCCAATCCAGGGTTTACGCTAACTATGGCTACACCTTC. Encoded protein: CASGQSRVYANYGYTF.

This rearrangement joins TRBV9 to TRBJ2-7; D is unresolved. The V end lost 0 bases, the J end lost 7 bases, and 11 bases lay between the germline ends. The CDR3 runs to 13 residues. The germline V gene has CDR1 SGDLS and CDR2 YYNGEE. The CDR3 region has the DNA TGTGCCAGCAGCGTAGACCCCCGAGGAGAGCAGTACTTC. Its protein product is CASSVDPRGEQYF.

The chain employs TRBV6-5 and TRBJ2-7, with 10 bases matching TRBD2. The V and J ends lost 2 bases and 1 base, in that order; junction bases with no gene match: 2. CDR1 MNHEY and CDR2 SVGAGI come from the germline V gene. The CDR3 contains 15 residues. This CDR3 is CASSYRLAGSYEQYF. The CDR3 bases are TGTGCCAGCAGTTACAGACTAGCGGGTTCCTACGAGCAGTACTTC.

Remarks on this clone: A junction end diverges from the germline sequence, so it may reflect a read error. This chain connects TRBV28 to TRBJ2-7, with TRBD2 identical over 13 bases. The germline gives CDR1 MDHEN, CDR2 SYDVKM. CDR3 size: 13 residues. The CDR3: CASGMGTSGASDF. The DNA of the CDR3 is TGTGCCAGCGGGATGGGGACTAGCGGGGCGAGTGACTTC.

The rearrangement links TRBV19 to TRBJ2-1; no definite D call. The germline CDR1 and CDR2 sequences are LNHDA and SQIVND (reference sequence). CDR3 length: 15 residues. V lost 2 bases and J lost 6, with 14 bases in between. The CDR3 region is CASSIPPYGSNEQFF. CDR3 sequence (DNA): TGTGCCAGTAGTATACCCCCCTATGGGTCCAATGAGCAGTTCTTC.

The V and J genes are TRBV5-1 and TRBJ2-7; 9 bases fit TRBD1. CDR3 length equals 16 residues. Germline lookup yields CDR1 SGHRS and CDR2 YFSETQ. The V and J ends lost 3 bases and 3 bases, in that order; junction bases with no gene match: 10. CDR3 sequence: CASSSNPTGGLYEQYF. The CDR3 bases are TGCGCCAGCAGCTCAAACCCCACAGGGGGCCTCTACGAGCAGTACTTC.

J is TRBJ2-3 and V is TRBV9; possible D gene TRBD2, 5 bases. The CDR3 is 14 amino acids. Germline-derived CDR1 and CDR2 are SGDLS and YYNGEE. The V gene lost 6 bases and the J gene lost 0 bases, with 11 bases spanning the gap. CDR3 nucleotide sequence: TGTGCCAGCACCGGGAATCCTAGCACAGATACGCAGTATTTT. Encoded protein: CASTGNPSTDTQYF.

The V and J genes are TRBV7-2 and TRBJ1-1, with D perhaps matching TRBD1 (6 bases). This CDR3 region has 15 residues. The V and J ends lost 3 bases and 0 bases respectively, with 11 bases between them. Germline lookup yields CDR1 SGHTA and CDR2 FQGNSA. CDR3 residues: CASSFGGRLNTEAFF. Here the CDR3 DNA reads TGTGCCAGCAGCTTTGGGGGGCGGCTGAACACTGAAGCTTTCTTT.

This chain connects TRBV5-1 to TRBJ1-4; D perhaps matches TRBD1 (5 bases). Germline CDR1 is SGHRS and CDR2 is YFSETQ. The CDR3 covers 16 residues. V lost 4 bases to trimming and J lost 0 bases, with 13 bases between them. CDR3 amino acids: CASSRGGSSTNEKLFF. DNA of the CDR3: TGCGCCAGCAGCCGGGGGGGAAGCTCAACTAATGAAAAACTGTTTTTT.

The V and J genes are TRBV6-5 and TRBJ2-5; unclear D gene. Trimming pared 2 bases from V and 5 bases from J, leaving 18 bases between. CDR1 and CDR2 from the germline V gene are MNHEY and SVGAGI. This CDR3 contains 16 residues. DNA for the CDR3: TGTGCCAGCAGTTACGATGTTGGGATTCCTGCGGAGACCCAGTACTTC. It is translated as CASSYDVGIPAETQYF.

This clone was found once. The chain joins TRBV15 to TRBJ2-3; 8 bases align to TRBD2. The CDR3 extends over 14 amino acids. The ends lost 3 bases at V and 2 bases at J; junction bases unmatched: 1. The germline CDR1 and CDR2 sequences are LNHNV and YYDKDF (reference sequence). The DNA for the CDR3 is TGTGCCACCAGCAGCGGGAGGGCCACAGATACGCAGTATTTT. The encoded protein is CATSSGRATDTQYF.